Listed below are T cell receptor beta chains from one sample, sequenced in a study of blood T cell repertoires in COVID-19. Generated by immunoSEQ multiplex PCR, the TCRdb table keeps only in-frame clones and is missing some. The sample yields about 250,000 clones, about four fifths seen once. The sample consisted of peripheral blood. The source is a man in his fifties or sixties with active or convalescent COVID-19. CDR3s include the opening cysteine and the closing phenylalanine or tryptophan. The D gene is left open where the match is weak. Clone size is not always given. Where it is, it says once, few, many or a class for expanded clones.

J: TRBJ1-1
size: -
D: -
V: TRBV11-1
DNA: TGTGCCAGCAGCCTGAGTAACACTGAAGCTTTCTTT
CDR3: CASSLSNTEAFF

J: TRBJ2-3
size: -
D: -
V: TRBV7-2
DNA: TGTGCCAGCAGCCAAACTAGTAGCACAGATACGCAGTATTTT
CDR3: CASSQTSSTDTQYF

J: TRBJ2-1
size: once
D: TRBD2
V: TRBV11-1
DNA: TGTGCCAGCAGCTCCCAGCGGGGGGGCCGGGAGCAGTTCTTC
CDR3: CASSSQRGGREQFF

J: TRBJ2-2
size: -
D: -
V: TRBV21-1
DNA: TGTGCCAGCAGCAAAGCCTTCACAGGGGGCTCGTACACCGGGGAGCTGTTTTTT
CDR3: CASSKAFTGGSYTGELFF

J: TRBJ1-1
size: -
D: TRBD1
V: TRBV7-2
DNA: TGTGCCAGCAGCTTAGGACAGGGGAACACTGAAGCTTTCTTT
CDR3: CASSLGQGNTEAFF

J: TRBJ1-3
size: -
D: -
V: TRBV5-6
DNA: TGTGCCAGCAGCTGGTGGGGGCTCTCTGGAAACACCATATATTTT
CDR3: CASSWWGLSGNTIYF

J: TRBJ1-2
size: -
D: -
V: TRBV24-1
DNA: TGTGCCACCAGTGATGCTCCGGGAACAGGGAAAGATGGCTACACCTTC
CDR3: CATSDAPGTGKDGYTF

J: TRBJ1-5
size: -
D: TRBD1
V: TRBV27
DNA: TGTGCCAGTACCGACAGGGTCGGTCAGCCCCAGCATTTT
CDR3: CASTDRVGQPQHF

J: TRBJ1-2
size: -
D: -
V: TRBV4-1
DNA: TGCGCCAGCAGCCAAGGTCGCGGGACTGTTAACTATGGCTACACCTTC
CDR3: CASSQGRGTVNYGYTF

J: TRBJ1-4
size: -
D: -
V: TRBV29-1
DNA: TGCAGCGTTACCCGGGAGGGCTCTAATGAAAAACTGTTTTTT
CDR3: CSVTREGSNEKLFF

J: TRBJ2-7
size: -
D: TRBD1
V: TRBV29-1
DNA: TGCAGCGTTCCTGGACAGGGGGCTTCCTACGAGCAGTACTTC
CDR3: CSVPGQGASYEQYF

J: TRBJ2-1
size: -
D: TRBD1
V: TRBV11-3
DNA: TGTGCCAGCAGCTTAGGCAGGGGGCGGGTTGAGCAGTTCTTC
CDR3: CASSLGRGRVEQFF

J: TRBJ1-2
size: -
D: TRBD1
V: TRBV7-9
DNA: TGTGCCAGCAGCTTAACCATCGGGACAGGGGAATCTGGCTACACCTTC
CDR3: CASSLTIGTGESGYTF

J: TRBJ2-3
size: -
D: -
V: TRBV5-1
DNA: TGCGCCAGCAGCTTGGTAGCAGATACGCAGTATTTT
CDR3: CASSLVADTQYF

J: TRBJ1-1
size: -
D: -
V: TRBV3-1/TRBV3-2
DNA: TGTGCCAGCAGCCAAGGAAGGGAGGGCACTGAAGCTTTCTTT
CDR3: CASSQGREGTEAFF

J: TRBJ2-7
size: few
D: TRBD1
V: TRBV9
DNA: TGTGCCAGCAGCCAACTGGGGACAGGCGAGCAGTACTTC
CDR3: CASSQLGTGEQYF

J: TRBJ1-2
size: -
D: TRBD1
V: TRBV10-3
DNA: TGTGCCACTCGCGGACAGGGGAGAGGTGGCTACACCTTC
CDR3: CATRGQGRGGYTF

J: TRBJ2-1
size: once
D: -
V: TRBV11-2
DNA: TGTGCCAGCAGCTTATTCCTCGGGGGGCCGGGGGCTTACAATGAGCAGTTCTTC
CDR3: CASSLFLGGPGAYNEQFF

J: TRBJ2-2
size: many
D: -
V: TRBV19
DNA: TGTGCCAGTAGTATCCCGACAGGGAACACCGGGGAGCTGTTTTTT
CDR3: CASSIPTGNTGELFF

J: TRBJ2-7
size: once
D: -
V: TRBV2
DNA: TGTGCCAGCAGCTTGACAGCCGCCTACGAGCAGTACTTC
CDR3: CASSLTAAYEQYF

J: TRBJ2-3
size: -
D: TRBD2
V: TRBV7-3
DNA: TGTGCCAGCAGCCCCAATGGGGGGGATAGCACAGATACGCAGTATTTT
CDR3: CASSPNGGDSTDTQYF

J: TRBJ1-1
size: once
D: TRBD1
V: TRBV6-5
DNA: TGTGCCAGCTACAGGGGACCAACCGAAGCTTTCTTT
CDR3: CASYRGPTEAFF

J: TRBJ2-7
size: -
D: TRBD1
V: TRBV6-2/TRBV6-3
DNA: TGTGCCAGCAGTACACAGGGGGACGCCTACGAGCAGTACTTC
CDR3: CASSTQGDAYEQYF

J: TRBJ2-2
size: -
D: -
V: TRBV7-2
DNA: TGTGCCAGCAGCTTGTATACGGGTTCCGGGGAGCTGTTTTTT
CDR3: CASSLYTGSGELFF

J: TRBJ1-2
size: -
D: -
V: TRBV20-1
DNA: TGCAGTGCCAGTGGGGGGCAGAACTATGGCTACACCTTC
CDR3: CSASGGQNYGYTF

J: TRBJ1-2
size: -
D: TRBD1
V: TRBV29-1
DNA: TGCAGCGTCGGAGGGGGCGGATTCACTAACTATGGCTACACCTTC
CDR3: CSVGGGGFTNYGYTF

J: TRBJ1-3
size: few
D: -
V: TRBV29-1
DNA: TGCAGCGTTGTTGTCACTGGAAACACCATATATTTT
CDR3: CSVVVTGNTIYF

J: TRBJ2-5
size: -
D: TRBD1
V: TRBV30
DNA: TGTGCCTGGAGTGTAGTAGGACAGGGACCCAGGAACTTC
CDR3: CAWSVVGQGPRNF

J: TRBJ2-5
size: -
D: TRBD2
V: TRBV7-6
DNA: TGTGCCAGCAGCCTAGGACTAGCGGGGGGCACTCTCCAAGAGACCCAGTACTTC
CDR3: CASSLGLAGGTLQETQYF

J: TRBJ2-7
size: few
D: -
V: TRBV10-2
DNA: TGCGCCAGCAGTGAAACTAGTATTCTGGGCGAGCAGTACTTC
CDR3: CASSETSILGEQYF

J: TRBJ1-1
size: -
D: -
V: TRBV28
DNA: TGTGCCAGCAGAGCAGGGGTGAGCACTGAAGCTTTCTTT
CDR3: CASRAGVSTEAFF

J: TRBJ2-5
size: once
D: TRBD1
V: TRBV7-6
DNA: TGTGCCAGCAGCCTCGCGACAGGGGCCCAAGAGACCCAGTACTTC
CDR3: CASSLATGAQETQYF

J: TRBJ2-3
size: -
D: -
V: TRBV7-9
DNA: TGTGCCAGCAGCTTAGTGCAGGGAGGAGATACGCAGTATTTT
CDR3: CASSLVQGGDTQYF

J: TRBJ1-4
size: -
D: -
V: TRBV30
DNA: TGTGCCTGGAGTGTACGACAGGAAAAACTGTTTTTT
CDR3: CAWSVRQEKLFF

J: TRBJ1-4
size: -
D: TRBD1
V: TRBV9
DNA: TGTGCCAGCAGCCCGGGGACAGGGGTGACTGAAAAACTGTTTTTT
CDR3: CASSPGTGVTEKLFF

J: TRBJ2-2
size: -
D: -
V: TRBV2
DNA: TGTGCCAGCAGCCAACAGTTACTGAACACCGGGGAGCTGTTTTTT
CDR3: CASSQQLLNTGELFF

J: TRBJ2-4
size: -
D: -
V: TRBV5-6
DNA: TGTGCCAGCAGCCCCCAGGGTTCCATTCAGTACTTC
CDR3: CASSPQGSIQYF

J: TRBJ2-3
size: -
D: -
V: TRBV11-1
DNA: TGTGCCAGCAGCTTAGACAGTGGCACAGATACGCAGTATTTT
CDR3: CASSLDSGTDTQYF

J: TRBJ2-7
size: -
D: TRBD2
V: TRBV30
DNA: TGTGCCTGGAGTGTGGCGGGGGGCTACGAGCAGTACTTC
CDR3: CAWSVAGGYEQYF

J: TRBJ2-2
size: many
D: -
V: TRBV9
DNA: TGTGCCAGCAGCGTAGTTCCGGGGACCGGGGAGCTGTTTTTT
CDR3: CASSVVPGTGELFF

J: TRBJ1-1
size: -
D: TRBD1
V: TRBV4-1
DNA: TGCGCCAGCAGCCTCTCCCCGGGACAGGGTGGGACTGAAGCTTTCTTT
CDR3: CASSLSPGQGGTEAFF

J: TRBJ1-6
size: -
D: -
V: TRBV6-5
DNA: TGTGCCAGCAGTTACTCACAAGGGGTGGGTTCACCCCTCCACTTT
CDR3: CASSYSQGVGSPLHF

J: TRBJ2-1
size: -
D: TRBD2
V: TRBV5-6
DNA: TGTGCCAGCAGCACGCCGGGACTAGCGGGGGGCGGCTCCTACAATGAGCAGTTCTTC
CDR3: CASSTPGLAGGGSYNEQFF

J: TRBJ2-5
size: -
D: TRBD1
V: TRBV30
DNA: TGTGCCTGGACCCGACAGGGAAAAGAGACCCAGTACTTC
CDR3: CAWTRQGKETQYF

J: TRBJ1-2
size: -
D: -
V: TRBV5-1
DNA: TGCGCCAGCAGCTTGTCTATGAGCTATGGCTACACCTTC
CDR3: CASSLSMSYGYTF

J: TRBJ1-5
size: -
D: -
V: TRBV12-3/TRBV12-4
DNA: TGTGCCAGCAGTTTAGCGAGAGATCAGCCCCAGCATTTT
CDR3: CASSLARDQPQHF

J: TRBJ1-5
size: -
D: -
V: TRBV6-6
DNA: TGTGCCAGCAGGAACCCAGGGCAGCCCCAGCATTTT
CDR3: CASRNPGQPQHF

J: TRBJ2-1
size: -
D: TRBD2
V: TRBV29-1
DNA: TGCAGCGTCCTAGCGGGGGGCTCCTACAATGAGCAGTTCTTC
CDR3: CSVLAGGSYNEQFF